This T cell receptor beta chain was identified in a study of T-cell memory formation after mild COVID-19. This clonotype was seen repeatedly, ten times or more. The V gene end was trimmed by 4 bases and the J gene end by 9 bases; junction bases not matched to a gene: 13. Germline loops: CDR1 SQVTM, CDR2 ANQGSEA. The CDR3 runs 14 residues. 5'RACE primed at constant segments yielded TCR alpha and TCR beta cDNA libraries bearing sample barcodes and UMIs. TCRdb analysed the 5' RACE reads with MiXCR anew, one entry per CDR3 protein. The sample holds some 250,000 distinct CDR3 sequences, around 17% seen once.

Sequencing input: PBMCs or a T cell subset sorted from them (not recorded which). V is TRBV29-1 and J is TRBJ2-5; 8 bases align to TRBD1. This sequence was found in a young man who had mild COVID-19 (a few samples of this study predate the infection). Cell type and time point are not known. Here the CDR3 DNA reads TGCAGCGTTGGCCCCACAGGGGGGACGGTGGCCCAGTACTTC. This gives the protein CSVGPTGGTVAQYF.